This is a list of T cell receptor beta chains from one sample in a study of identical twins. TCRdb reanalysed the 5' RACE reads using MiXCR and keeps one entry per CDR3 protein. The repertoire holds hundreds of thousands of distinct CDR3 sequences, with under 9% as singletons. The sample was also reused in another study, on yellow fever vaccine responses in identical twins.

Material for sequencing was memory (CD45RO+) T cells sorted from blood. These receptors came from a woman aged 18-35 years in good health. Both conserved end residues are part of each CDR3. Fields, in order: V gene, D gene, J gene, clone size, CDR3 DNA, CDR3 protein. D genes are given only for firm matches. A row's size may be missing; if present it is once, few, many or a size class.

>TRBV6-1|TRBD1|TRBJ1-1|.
TGTGCCAGCAATAAACAGGGGATCGCTGAAGCTTTCTTT
CASNKQGIAEAFF
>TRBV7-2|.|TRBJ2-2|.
TGTGCCAGCAGCTTAGGGCAGAGATTGAACACCGGGGAGCTGTTTTTT
CASSLGQRLNTGELFF
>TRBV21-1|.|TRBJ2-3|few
TGTGCCAGCAGCAAAGGCAGCCTAGCGGGGGGTGACGATACGCAGTATTTT
CASSKGSLAGGDDTQYF
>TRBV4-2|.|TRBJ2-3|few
TGTGCCAGCAGCCAAGATTTGACCACGCCCACAGATACGCAGTATTTT
CASSQDLTTPTDTQYF
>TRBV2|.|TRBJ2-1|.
TGTGCCAGCTCTATCCTCATGGGGCACAATGAGCAGTTCTTC
CASSILMGHNEQFF
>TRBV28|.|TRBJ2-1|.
TGTGCCAGCATCTCCCACAGTAACAATGAGCAGTTCTTC
CASISHSNNEQFF
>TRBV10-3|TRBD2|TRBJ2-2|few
TGTGCCACGCGAGCGGGACCCAACACCGGGGAGCTGTTTTTT
CATRAGPNTGELFF
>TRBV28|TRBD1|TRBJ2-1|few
TGTGCCAGCAGTTTACCCGGGACAGGGGCGGGTGAGCAGTTCTTC
CASSLPGTGAGEQFF
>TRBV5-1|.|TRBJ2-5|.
TGCGCCAGCAGCTACGGGGAGCACCAAGAGACCCAGTACTTC
CASSYGEHQETQYF
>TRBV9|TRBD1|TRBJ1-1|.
TGTGCCAGCAGCGTAGAAGGGGGCAGGACTGAAGCTTTCTTT
CASSVEGGRTEAFF
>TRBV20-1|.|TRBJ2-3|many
TGCAGTGCTAGAGATGCTGTCTTCACAGATACGCAGTATTTT
CSARDAVFTDTQYF
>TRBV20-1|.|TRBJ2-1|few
TGCAGTGCTAGAGCCAAAGTAGGTGGGAAGGCCTCCTACAATGAGCAGTTCTTC
CSARAKVGGKASYNEQFF
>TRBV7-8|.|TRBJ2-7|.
TGTGCCAGCAGCTTAATCCTTTCCTACGAGCAGTACTTC
CASSLILSYEQYF
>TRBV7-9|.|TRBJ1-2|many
TGTGCCAGCAGCTTAGTTGGCAGGCCAACGAATAACTATGGCTACACCTTC
CASSLVGRPTNNYGYTF
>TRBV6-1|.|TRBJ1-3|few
TGTGCCAGCAGTGAAGGGGAAGACTCTGGAAACACCATATATTTT
CASSEGEDSGNTIYF
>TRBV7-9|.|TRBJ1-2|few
TGTGCCAGCAGCATGGGGGTTGCTGCGGGCTACACCTTC
CASSMGVAAGYTF
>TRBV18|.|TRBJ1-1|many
TGTGCCAGCTCACCAAGCTGGCATTCGAACACTGAAGCTTTCTTT
CASSPSWHSNTEAFF
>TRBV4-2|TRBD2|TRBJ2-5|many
TGTGCCAGCAGCCAGAGTCTAGCGGGAGCGAAGGAGACCCAGTACTTC
CASSQSLAGAKETQYF
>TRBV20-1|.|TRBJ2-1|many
TGCAGTGCAGCTCCGGTCAATGAGCAGTTCTTC
CSAAPVNEQFF
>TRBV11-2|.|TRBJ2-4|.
TGTGCCAGCAGCGGGGGGTACCTAGCCAAAAACATTCAGTACTTC
CASSGGYLAKNIQYF
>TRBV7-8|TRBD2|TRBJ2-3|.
TGTGCCAGCAGCTTAGGATTAGCGGGGGCGAAAACGCAGTATTTT
CASSLGLAGAKTQYF
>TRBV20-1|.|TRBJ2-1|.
TGCAGTGCTAGCCCGGCAGGCTCCTACAATGAGCAGTTCTTC
CSASPAGSYNEQFF
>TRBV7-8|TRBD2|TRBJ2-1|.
TGTGCCAGCAGCTTAAGGATTAGCGGGAAGACCTCCTACAATGAGCAGTTCTTC
CASSLRISGKTSYNEQFF
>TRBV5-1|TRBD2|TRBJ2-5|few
TGCGCCAGCAGCCCCCTGGCTAGCGGGGGATTTGAGGAGACCCAGTACTTC
CASSPLASGGFEETQYF
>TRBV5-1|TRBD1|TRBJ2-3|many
TGCGCCAGCAGCGGGCGACAGGGTAGCACAGATACGCAGTATTTT
CASSGRQGSTDTQYF
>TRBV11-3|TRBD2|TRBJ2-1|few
TGTGCCAGCAGCTTACGGACCTCTAGCGGGCACAATGAGCAGTTCTTC
CASSLRTSSGHNEQFF
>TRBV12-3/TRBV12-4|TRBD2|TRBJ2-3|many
TGTGCCAGCAGTTTTAGCGGGTCGAGATTAGATACGCAGTATTTT
CASSFSGSRLDTQYF
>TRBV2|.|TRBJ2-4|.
TGTGCCAGCAGTGGTGACACCCTAAACATTCAGTACTTC
CASSGDTLNIQYF
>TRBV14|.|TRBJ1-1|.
TGTGCCAGCAGCCATGACAGCTTCACTGAAGCTTTCTTT
CASSHDSFTEAFF
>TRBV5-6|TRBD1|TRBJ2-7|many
TGTGCCAGCAGGACTACAGGGGGTCCCTACGAGCAGTACTTC
CASRTTGGPYEQYF
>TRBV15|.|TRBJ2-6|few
TGTGCCACCAGTTTTAACAGAAACTCTGGGGCCAACGTCCTGACTTTC
CATSFNRNSGANVLTF
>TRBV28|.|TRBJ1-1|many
TGTGCCAGCAGTTTATGGGGTACCGTCAACACTGAAGCTTTCTTT
CASSLWGTVNTEAFF
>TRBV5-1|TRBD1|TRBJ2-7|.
TGCGCCAGCAGCTTGGCCTGGGACAGGCCTTCCTACGAGCAGTACTTC
CASSLAWDRPSYEQYF
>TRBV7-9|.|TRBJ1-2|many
TGTGCCAGCAGCTTAGAGAGGGGACCGAAATCGGGCTACACCTTC
CASSLERGPKSGYTF
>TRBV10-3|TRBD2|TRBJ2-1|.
TGTGCCTCGGGAGGAGCGGGAGGGCACAATGAGCAGTTCTTC
CASGGAGGHNEQFF
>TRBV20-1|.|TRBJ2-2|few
TGCAGTGCTAAAACCGGGACACAGAACACCGGGGAGCTGTTTTTT
CSAKTGTQNTGELFF